Listed below are T cell receptor beta chains from one sample, sequenced in a study of cytomegalovirus exposure and HLA in healthy donors. Some clones are missing from TCRdb's copy, which holds only in-frame ones; the method was immunoSEQ multiplex PCR. The sample has roughly 200,000 clones; more than 65% are singletons. The sample was PBMCs. The receptors originated from a girl aged 10 to 17 in good health and CMV-seropositive. Each CDR3 is given with its conserved first and last residue. Each record gives: clone size, V gene, J gene, D gene, CDR3 protein, CDR3 DNA. D genes are given only for firm matches. The size of a clone is reported for some rows only, either as once, few or many, or as a class for expanded clones.

>medium-sized|TRBV19|TRBJ2-3|TRBD1
CASSIGTGITDTQYF
TGTGCCAGTAGTATTGGGACAGGGATCACAGATACGCAGTATTTT
>-|TRBV21-1|TRBJ2-5|-
CASSETPGHPRRETQYF
TGTGCCAGCAGCGAGACACCCGGACATCCCCGGCGGGAGACCCAGTACTTC
>-|TRBV6-1|TRBJ2-7|-
CASSDRYEQYF
TGTGCCAGCAGTGATAGATACGAGCAGTACTTC
>-|TRBV19|TRBJ2-3|-
CASRTTGAEPPTDTQYF
TGTGCCAGTAGGACGACGGGAGCGGAACCTCCCACAGATACGCAGTATTTT
>few|TRBV7-6|TRBJ2-2|TRBD1
CASSLVDWTGGANTGELFF
TGTGCCAGCAGCTTAGTCGACTGGACAGGGGGTGCGAACACCGGGGAGCTGTTTTTT
>few|TRBV12-5|TRBJ2-3|TRBD2
CASGSGGAGDTDTQYF
TGTGCTAGTGGTAGCGGGGGTGCGGGGGACACAGATACGCAGTATTTT
>-|TRBV12-5|TRBJ2-2|TRBD2
CASGLVGGTGELFF
TGTGCTAGTGGTTTGGTGGGGGGGACCGGGGAGCTGTTTTTT
>-|TRBV7-2|TRBJ2-1|-
CASSLAPSLYNEQFF
TGTGCCAGCAGCTTAGCGCCTAGCTTATACAATGAGCAGTTCTTC
>-|TRBV10-3|TRBJ1-1|TRBD1
CAIKGANTEAFF
TGTGCCATCAAGGGGGCAAACACTGAAGCTTTCTTT
>few|TRBV4-3|TRBJ2-3|TRBD2
CASSQALRGATDTQYF
TGCGCCAGCAGCCAAGCGCTGCGGGGGGCAACAGATACGCAGTATTTT
>-|TRBV5-4|TRBJ2-7|TRBD2
CASSLVGRGAYEQYF
TGTGCCAGCAGCTTGGTGGGGCGGGGGGCCTACGAGCAGTACTTC
>-|TRBV7-2|TRBJ2-5|-
CASSRRETQYF
TGTGCCAGCAGCCGCCGGGAGACCCAGTACTTC
>few|TRBV5-1|TRBJ2-1|TRBD2
CASSWAGTSGGLGEQFF
TGCGCCAGCAGCTGGGCTGGGACTAGCGGGGGCCTAGGCGAGCAGTTCTTC
>-|TRBV2|TRBJ2-3|-
CASSEVFELDTQYF
TGTGCCAGCAGTGAAGTATTCGAGCTAGATACGCAGTATTTT
>-|TRBV5-1|TRBJ1-2|TRBD1
CASSLFPGTGMGYTF
TGCGCCAGCAGCTTGTTTCCCGGGACAGGGATGGGCTACACCTTC
>once|TRBV15|TRBJ2-4|-
CATSRGGWEIAKNIQYF
TGTGCCACCAGCAGAGGCGGGTGGGAGATAGCCAAAAACATTCAGTACTTC
>-|TRBV30|TRBJ2-1|TRBD2
CAWSASRTSGGYNEQFF
TGTGCCTGGAGTGCCTCCCGGACTAGCGGGGGATACAATGAGCAGTTCTTC
>-|TRBV12-5|TRBJ1-2|TRBD1
CASDNDRGFYGYTF
TGTGCTAGTGATAATGACAGGGGGTTCTATGGCTACACCTTC
>few|TRBV11-3|TRBJ1-1|-
CASSLDFPSNTEAFF
TGTGCCAGCAGCTTAGACTTTCCCTCGAACACTGAAGCTTTCTTT
>-|TRBV19|TRBJ2-7|TRBD1
CASSQTGTGGEQYF
TGTGCCAGTAGTCAAACCGGGACAGGGGGCGAGCAGTACTTC
>-|TRBV4-1|TRBJ2-7|TRBD1
CASSQSGQGAGEQYF
TGCGCCAGCAGCCAGTCCGGACAGGGGGCTGGAGAGCAGTACTTC
>once|TRBV7-9|TRBJ1-2|TRBD1
CASSPVGTGGRKGYTF
TGTGCCAGCAGCCCAGTAGGGACAGGGGGCCGAAAGGGCTACACCTTC
>-|TRBV6-5|TRBJ2-1|TRBD1
CASSYSGGSYNEQFF
TGTGCCAGCAGTTATTCAGGGGGCTCCTACAATGAGCAGTTCTTC
>-|TRBV18|TRBJ1-5|TRBD1
CASSLSPGQGNQPQHF
TGTGCCAGCTCACTCTCCCCGGGACAGGGCAATCAGCCCCAGCATTTT
>few|TRBV25-1|TRBJ2-7|-
CASSYRVGEQYF
TGTGCCAGCAGTTACAGGGTTGGCGAGCAGTACTTC
>-|TRBV5-1|TRBJ2-7|TRBD2
CASRPTGLAGLNEQYF
TGCGCCAGCAGACCTACCGGACTAGCGGGGTTAAACGAGCAGTACTTC
>once|TRBV29-1|TRBJ2-1|-
CSAAGLYNEQFF
TGCAGCGCCGCGGGACTGTACAATGAGCAGTTCTTC
>-|TRBV13|TRBJ2-7|TRBD1
CASSYGQVVGEQYF
TGTGCCAGCAGCTACGGACAGGTGGTGGGCGAGCAGTACTTC
>-|TRBV9|TRBJ2-1|TRBD2
CASSVGVAGEYNEQFF
TGTGCCAGCAGCGTAGGTGTAGCGGGGGAGTACAATGAGCAGTTCTTC
>-|TRBV6-6|TRBJ2-7|TRBD1
CASSALGTGDHEQYF
TGTGCCAGCAGTGCCCTGGGGACAGGGGATCACGAGCAGTACTTC
>few|TRBV21-1|TRBJ2-5|-
CASSKAFRQGQETQYF
TGTGCCAGCAGCAAAGCCTTCAGACAGGGGCAAGAGACCCAGTACTTC
>-|TRBV4-3|TRBJ2-5|TRBD2
CASSQELAGGYETQYF
TGCGCCAGCAGCCAAGAACTAGCGGGGGGCTATGAGACCCAGTACTTC
>-|TRBV25-1|TRBJ2-7|TRBD1
CASRPSKGQGFDEQYF
TGTGCCAGCAGACCCTCGAAAGGACAGGGATTCGACGAGCAGTACTTC
>-|TRBV2|TRBJ1-3|-
CASSEGMSSLSGNTIYF
TGTGCCAGCAGTGAAGGTATGAGCTCCCTCTCTGGAAACACCATATATTTT
>-|TRBV6-6|TRBJ2-7|-
CASSYSGAGDEQYF
TGTGCCAGCAGTTACTCCGGGGCAGGGGACGAGCAGTACTTC
>-|TRBV27|TRBJ2-7|TRBD2
CASSPRDAGGGEQYF
TGTGCCAGCAGTCCAAGGGACGCGGGAGGGGGCGAGCAGTACTTC
>-|TRBV4-2|TRBJ1-6|-
CARGGRAESSPLHF
TGTGCCAGGGGGGGTAGAGCAGAGTCTTCACCCCTCCACTTT
>-|TRBV11-2|TRBJ2-3|TRBD2
CASSLTGGSGGSTDTQYF
TGTGCCAGCAGCTTAACGGGGGGCAGCGGGGGAAGCACAGATACGCAGTATTTT
>-|TRBV18|TRBJ2-7|TRBD2
CASSPRTSGVYEQYF
TGTGCCAGCTCACCTAGGACTAGCGGGGTCTACGAGCAGTACTTC
>-|TRBV13|TRBJ2-5|-
CASSLIGETQYF
TGTGCCAGCAGCTTAATCGGGGAGACCCAGTACTTC
>-|TRBV7-2|TRBJ2-7|TRBD1
CASSFPGQGGYEQYF
TGTGCCAGCAGCTTCCCGGGACAGGGAGGCTACGAGCAGTACTTC
>-|TRBV19|TRBJ1-1|-
CALRGNTEAFF
TGTGCACTGCGGGGGAATACTGAAGCTTTCTTT
>-|TRBV10-2|TRBJ2-5|-
CASKGEGGAETQYF
TGCGCCAGCAAAGGGGAGGGGGGCGCGGAGACCCAGTACTTC
>-|TRBV7-6|TRBJ1-2|-
CASSPPLLAGTNYGYTF
TGTGCCAGCAGCCCCCCCCTCCTGGCAGGCACTAACTATGGCTACACCTTC